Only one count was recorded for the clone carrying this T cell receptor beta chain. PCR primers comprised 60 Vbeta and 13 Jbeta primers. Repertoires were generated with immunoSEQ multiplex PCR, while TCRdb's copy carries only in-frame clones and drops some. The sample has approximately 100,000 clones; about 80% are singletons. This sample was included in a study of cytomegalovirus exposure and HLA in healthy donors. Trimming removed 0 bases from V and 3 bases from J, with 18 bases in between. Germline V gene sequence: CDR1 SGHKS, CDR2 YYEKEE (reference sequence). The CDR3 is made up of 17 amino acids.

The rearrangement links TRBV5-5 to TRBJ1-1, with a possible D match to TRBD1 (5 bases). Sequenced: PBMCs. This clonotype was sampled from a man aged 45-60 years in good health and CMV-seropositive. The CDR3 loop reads CASSLEAGTGTHTEAFF. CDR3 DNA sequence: TGTGCCAGCAGCTTGGAGGCGGGGACTGGAACTCACACTGAAGCTTTCTTT.